This T cell receptor beta chain originates from a study of T cells in localized non-small cell lung cancer. The CDR3 spans 15 residues. CDR1 and CDR2 (germline): MNHEY, SVGAGI. Trimming took 6 bases from V and 5 from J, leaving 19 bases between them. TCRdb's copy holds only in-frame clones and misses some; the assay was immunoSEQ multiplex PCR. The data contain around 78,000 clones, 70% to 90% of them singletons. As to this clone: The antigen is unknown.

Findings and limits, study-wide: With higher T cell density in blood came longer overall survival. Median detection of top 100 tumor clones in adjacent lung was 55 to 60 clones. Sequencing, confined to only one tumor region, leaves heterogeneity possible.

This clonotype was sampled from a female donor aged 60 or older with stage I lung adenocarcinoma. The V and J genes are TRBV6-5 and TRBJ1-2, with unresolved D. Sequences were derived from peripheral blood, sampled before any cancer treatment. The CDR3 DNA is TGTGCCAGCAGATTAGTAGCGGAACGAGGATATGGCTACACCTTC. Translated: CASRLVAERGYGYTF.